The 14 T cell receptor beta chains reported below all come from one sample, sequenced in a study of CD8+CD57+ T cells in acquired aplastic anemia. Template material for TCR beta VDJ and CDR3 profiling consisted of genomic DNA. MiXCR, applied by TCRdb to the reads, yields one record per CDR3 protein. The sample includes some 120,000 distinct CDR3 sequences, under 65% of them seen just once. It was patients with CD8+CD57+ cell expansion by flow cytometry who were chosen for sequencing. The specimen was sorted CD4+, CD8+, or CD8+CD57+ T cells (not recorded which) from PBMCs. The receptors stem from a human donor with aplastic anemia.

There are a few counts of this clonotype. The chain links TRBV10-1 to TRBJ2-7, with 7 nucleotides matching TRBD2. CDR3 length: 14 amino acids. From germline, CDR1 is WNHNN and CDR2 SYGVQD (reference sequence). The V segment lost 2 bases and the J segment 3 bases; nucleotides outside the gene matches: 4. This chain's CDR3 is CASSEGAGSYEQYF. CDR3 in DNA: TGCGCCAGCAGTGAGGGAGCGGGGAGCTACGAGCAGTACTTC.

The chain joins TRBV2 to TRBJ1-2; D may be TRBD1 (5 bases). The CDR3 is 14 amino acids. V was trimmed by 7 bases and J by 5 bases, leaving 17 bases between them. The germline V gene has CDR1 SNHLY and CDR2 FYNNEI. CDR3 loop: CASIPPGQGYGYTF. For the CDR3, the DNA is TGTGCCAGCATCCCCCCGGGGCAGGGTTATGGCTACACCTTC. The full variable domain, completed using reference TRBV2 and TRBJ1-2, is EPEVTQTPSHQVTQMGQEVILRCVPISNHLYFYWYRQILGQKVEFLVSFYNNEISEKSEIFDDQFSVERPDGSNFTLKIRSTKLEDSAMYFCASIPPGQGYGYTFGSGTRLTVV.

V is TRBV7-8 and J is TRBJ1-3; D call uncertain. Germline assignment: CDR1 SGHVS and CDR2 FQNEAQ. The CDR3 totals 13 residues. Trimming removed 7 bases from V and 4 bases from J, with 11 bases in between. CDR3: CASTRGGGNTIYF. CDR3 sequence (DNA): TGTGCCAGCACCCGAGGTGGAGGAAACACCATATATTTT.

This CDR3 is CSALTGTGSPLHF. The CDR3, as DNA: TGCAGTGCTTTAACCGGGACAGGGTCACCCCTCCACTTT. J is TRBJ1-6 and V is TRBV20-1; 9 nucleotides match TRBD1. V lost 5 bases, J lost 10 bases, and 6 bases stayed unmatched. Germline assignment: CDR1 DFQATT and CDR2 SNEGSKA (reference sequence). The CDR3 length is 13 residues.

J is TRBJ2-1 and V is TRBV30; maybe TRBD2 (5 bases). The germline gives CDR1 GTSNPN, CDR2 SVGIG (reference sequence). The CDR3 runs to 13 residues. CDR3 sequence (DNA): TGTGCTCCAGTAGGTGGGAGCTACAATGAGCAGTTCTTC. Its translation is CAPVGGSYNEQFF.

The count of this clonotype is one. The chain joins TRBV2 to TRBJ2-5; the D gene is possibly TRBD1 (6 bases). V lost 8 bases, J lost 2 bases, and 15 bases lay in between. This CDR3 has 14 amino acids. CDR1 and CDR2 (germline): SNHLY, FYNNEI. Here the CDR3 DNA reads TGTGCCAGCCTGAAGGGCAGGGGTCAAGAGACCCAGTACTTC. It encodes CASLKGRGQETQYF.

The CDR3 loop is CASSYRDTSYEQYF. The DNA for the CDR3 is TGTGCCAGCAGTTACCGAGACACCTCCTACGAGCAGTACTTC. The chain combines TRBV6-5 with TRBJ2-7; unclear D gene. CDR1 MNHEY and CDR2 SVGAGI come from the germline V gene. CDR3 length: 14 amino acids. Trimming pared 2 bases from V and 0 bases from J, leaving 8 bases between.

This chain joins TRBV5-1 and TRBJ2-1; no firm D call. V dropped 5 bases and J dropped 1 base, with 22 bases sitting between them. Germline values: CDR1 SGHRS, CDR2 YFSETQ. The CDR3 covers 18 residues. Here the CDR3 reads CASSRAVGPSPSYNEQFF. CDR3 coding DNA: TGCGCCAGCAGTCGAGCCGTAGGGCCTTCTCCTTCCTACAATGAGCAGTTCTTC.

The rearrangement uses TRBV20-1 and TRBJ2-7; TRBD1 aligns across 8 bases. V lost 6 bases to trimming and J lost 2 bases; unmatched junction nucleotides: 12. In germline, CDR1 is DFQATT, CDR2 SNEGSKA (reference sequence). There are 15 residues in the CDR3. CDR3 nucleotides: TGCAGTGCGTGGCCAGCAGGACAGGGAACCTACGAGCAGTACTTC. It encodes CSAWPAGQGTYEQYF.

The CDR3 DNA reads as TGTGCCACCAGCAGACCCCGGACTAGCGGGGGGTCAAATACGCAGTATTTT. Translation: CATSRPRTSGGSNTQYF. The chain is built from TRBV15 and TRBJ2-3, with TRBD2 identical over 14 bases. Germline V CDR1 and CDR2: LNHNV, YYDKDF (reference sequence). The ends lost 2 bases at V and 7 bases at J; junction bases unmatched: 8. This CDR3 has 17 amino acids.

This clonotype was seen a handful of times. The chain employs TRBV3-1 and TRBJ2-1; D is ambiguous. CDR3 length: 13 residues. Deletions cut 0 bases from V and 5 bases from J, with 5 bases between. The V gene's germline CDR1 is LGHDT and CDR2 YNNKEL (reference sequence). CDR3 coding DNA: TGTGCCAGCAGCCAAGACCCTGACAATGAGCAGTTCTTC. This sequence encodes CASSQDPDNEQFF.

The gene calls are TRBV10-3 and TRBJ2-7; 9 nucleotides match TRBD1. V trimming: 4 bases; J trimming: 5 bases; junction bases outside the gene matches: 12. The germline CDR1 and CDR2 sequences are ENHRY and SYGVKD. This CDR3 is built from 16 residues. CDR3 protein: CAISGFLGQGSHEQYF. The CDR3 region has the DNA TGTGCCATCAGTGGCTTTCTAGGACAGGGGTCCCACGAGCAGTACTTC.

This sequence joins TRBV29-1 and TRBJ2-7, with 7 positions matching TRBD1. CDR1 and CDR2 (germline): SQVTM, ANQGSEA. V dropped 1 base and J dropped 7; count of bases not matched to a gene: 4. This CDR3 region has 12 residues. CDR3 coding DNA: TGCAGCGTTGAAGTACAGGGGCGAGAGCAGTACTTC. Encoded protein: CSVEVQGREQYF.

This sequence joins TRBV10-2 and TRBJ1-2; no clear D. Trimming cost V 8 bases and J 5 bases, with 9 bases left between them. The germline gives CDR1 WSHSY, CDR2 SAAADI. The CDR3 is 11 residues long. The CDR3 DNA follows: TGCGCCAGCGCTGGGAGGTATGGCTACACCTTC. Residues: CASAGRYGYTF.